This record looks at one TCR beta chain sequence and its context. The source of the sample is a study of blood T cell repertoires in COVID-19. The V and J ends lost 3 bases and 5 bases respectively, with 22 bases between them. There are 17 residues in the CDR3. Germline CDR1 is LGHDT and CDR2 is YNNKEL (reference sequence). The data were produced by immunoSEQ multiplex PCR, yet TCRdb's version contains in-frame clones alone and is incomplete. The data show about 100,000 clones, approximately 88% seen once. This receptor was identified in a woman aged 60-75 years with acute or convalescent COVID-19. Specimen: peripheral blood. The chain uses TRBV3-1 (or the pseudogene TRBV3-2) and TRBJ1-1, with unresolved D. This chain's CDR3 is CASSHGAVGSDGTEAFF. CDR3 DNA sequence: TGTGCCAGCAGCCATGGTGCAGTAGGGAGTGATGGGACTGAAGCTTTCTTT.